Listed below are T cell receptor beta chains from one sample, sequenced in a study of cytomegalovirus exposure and HLA in healthy donors. TCRdb's table, derived via immunoSEQ multiplex PCR, lists solely in-frame clones and lacks some. The repertoire consists of tens of thousands of clones, with 70% to 80% occurring once and the leading ten covering 3.3%. Sequencing was performed on PBMCs. These receptors were collected from a woman in her thirties or forties in good health and CMV-seropositive. Each CDR3 is given with its conserved first and last residue. The D gene is left open where the match is weak. Some rows mark clone size as missing; the rest say once, few, many or name a class of expanded clone.

d_gene: NA; v_gene: TRBV7-2; j_gene: TRBJ2-7; abundance: NA; CDR3nt: TGTGCCAGCAGCTTAGGTGGGCAGGGGCTCTACGAGCAGTACTTC; CDR3aa: CASSLGGQGLYEQYF
d_gene: NA; v_gene: TRBV6-1; j_gene: TRBJ1-2; abundance: NA; CDR3nt: TGTGCCAGCAGTGGGGCCATTCTTACCCATGGCTACACCTTC; CDR3aa: CASSGAILTHGYTF
d_gene: NA; v_gene: TRBV4-1; j_gene: TRBJ1-4; abundance: NA; CDR3nt: TGCGCCAGCAGCCAAGATCCCCGGGACAACAAACTGTTTTTT; CDR3aa: CASSQDPRDNKLFF
d_gene: TRBD1; v_gene: TRBV10-3; j_gene: TRBJ1-2; abundance: NA; CDR3nt: TGTGCCATCAGTGAATACAGGGGGCAAGGCTACACCTTC; CDR3aa: CAISEYRGQGYTF
d_gene: TRBD2; v_gene: TRBV7-2; j_gene: TRBJ2-3; abundance: NA; CDR3nt: TGTGCCAGCAGCTTAAGGCCCAACAGCGGGGGGGCCACAGATACGCAGTATTTT; CDR3aa: CASSLRPNSGGATDTQYF
d_gene: NA; v_gene: TRBV25-1; j_gene: TRBJ1-6; abundance: NA; CDR3nt: TGTGCCAGCAGTGAAACCGGGGGGCCAAATAATTCACCCCTCCACTTT; CDR3aa: CASSETGGPNNSPLHF
d_gene: TRBD2; v_gene: TRBV15; j_gene: TRBJ2-2; abundance: NA; CDR3nt: TGTGCCACTACCGGGAGACTAGCGGGGGCGAACACCGGGGAGCTGTTTTTT; CDR3aa: CATTGRLAGANTGELFF
d_gene: NA; v_gene: TRBV6-1; j_gene: TRBJ2-2; abundance: NA; CDR3nt: TGTGCCAGCAGTACCGGGGACTACACCGGGGAGCTGTTTTTT; CDR3aa: CASSTGDYTGELFF
d_gene: TRBD1; v_gene: TRBV5-4; j_gene: TRBJ1-1; abundance: NA; CDR3nt: TGTGCCAGCTCACGAACAGGGGGCAACACTGAAGCTTTCTTT; CDR3aa: CASSRTGGNTEAFF
d_gene: TRBD1; v_gene: TRBV5-5; j_gene: TRBJ2-1; abundance: NA; CDR3nt: TGTGCCAGCAGCTGGGACAGGGGGCTTGGTGAGCAGTTCTTC; CDR3aa: CASSWDRGLGEQFF
d_gene: NA; v_gene: TRBV9; j_gene: TRBJ2-5; abundance: NA; CDR3nt: TGTGCCAGCAGCGTAGATCGGGGCCAAGAGACCCAGTACTTC; CDR3aa: CASSVDRGQETQYF
d_gene: NA; v_gene: TRBV19; j_gene: TRBJ1-4; abundance: NA; CDR3nt: TGTGCCAGTACCTCCTTTGCAACTAATGAAAAACTGTTTTTT; CDR3aa: CASTSFATNEKLFF
d_gene: NA; v_gene: TRBV6-1; j_gene: TRBJ2-6; abundance: NA; CDR3nt: TGTGCCAGCATTCCAGGGCCCTCTGGGGCCAACGTCCTGACTTTC; CDR3aa: CASIPGPSGANVLTF
d_gene: NA; v_gene: TRBV5-1; j_gene: TRBJ1-4; abundance: few; CDR3nt: TGCGCCAGCAGCTTGGTAGCCGGCCAGACAACTAATGAAAAACTGTTTTTT; CDR3aa: CASSLVAGQTTNEKLFF
d_gene: TRBD2; v_gene: TRBV9; j_gene: TRBJ2-3; abundance: once; CDR3nt: TGTGCCAGCAGCGTAGCGGGAGGGATCGTGGATACGCAGTATTTT; CDR3aa: CASSVAGGIVDTQYF
d_gene: TRBD1; v_gene: TRBV6-6; j_gene: TRBJ2-1; abundance: NA; CDR3nt: TGTGCCAGCAGTTACCCTAAGGGACAGGGTGTAAATGAGCAGTTCTTC; CDR3aa: CASSYPKGQGVNEQFF
d_gene: NA; v_gene: TRBV5-5; j_gene: TRBJ2-7; abundance: NA; CDR3nt: TGTGCCAGCAGCTTGGGAACAGGGAAAAGCTCCTACGAGCAGTACTTC; CDR3aa: CASSLGTGKSSYEQYF
d_gene: TRBD2; v_gene: TRBV7-9; j_gene: TRBJ2-5; abundance: NA; CDR3nt: TGTGCCAGCAGCTTAAATGGACTAGCGGGGGGGCCGGTTGAGACCCAGTACTTC; CDR3aa: CASSLNGLAGGPVETQYF
d_gene: TRBD1; v_gene: TRBV15; j_gene: TRBJ1-2; abundance: NA; CDR3nt: TGTGCCACCAGCAGAGGACAGGGCTATGGCTACACCTTC; CDR3aa: CATSRGQGYGYTF
d_gene: TRBD2; v_gene: TRBV19; j_gene: TRBJ2-5; abundance: NA; CDR3nt: TGTGCCAGTAGTGCACGACGGGGGGGAGAGACCCAGTACTTC; CDR3aa: CASSARRGGETQYF
d_gene: NA; v_gene: TRBV4-3; j_gene: TRBJ1-4; abundance: NA; CDR3nt: TGCGCCAGCAGCCAAATCACGGGGAGGTATGAAAAACTGTTTTTT; CDR3aa: CASSQITGRYEKLFF
d_gene: TRBD1; v_gene: TRBV9; j_gene: TRBJ1-4; abundance: NA; CDR3nt: TGTGCCAGCAGCGCAAGGACAGGGTACTCTGAAAAACTGTTTTTT; CDR3aa: CASSARTGYSEKLFF
d_gene: NA; v_gene: TRBV6-1; j_gene: TRBJ2-3; abundance: NA; CDR3nt: TGTGCCAGCAGTGATCGGGACCCCCGGCGGGGTACGCAGTATTTT; CDR3aa: CASSDRDPRRGTQYF
d_gene: TRBD2; v_gene: TRBV9; j_gene: TRBJ2-1; abundance: NA; CDR3nt: TGTGCCAGCAGCCACGGGGGAGGGGAGCAGTTCTTC; CDR3aa: CASSHGGGEQFF
d_gene: NA; v_gene: TRBV7-2; j_gene: TRBJ2-3; abundance: NA; CDR3nt: TGTGCCAGCAGCTTAGCGACACGGATTAGCACAGATACGCAGTATTTT; CDR3aa: CASSLATRISTDTQYF
d_gene: NA; v_gene: TRBV19; j_gene: TRBJ1-3; abundance: NA; CDR3nt: TGTGCCAGTATATCGATAGGAGAGTCTGGAAACACCATATATTTT; CDR3aa: CASISIGESGNTIYF
d_gene: NA; v_gene: TRBV7-8; j_gene: TRBJ1-2; abundance: NA; CDR3nt: TGTGCCAGCAGCGCCCAAAAATCCAGGCGGGAGGGCTACACCTTC; CDR3aa: CASSAQKSRREGYTF
d_gene: NA; v_gene: TRBV7-9; j_gene: TRBJ2-7; abundance: NA; CDR3nt: TGTGCCAGCAGCTGGGGCCGGGACTTAGCGGACTTC; CDR3aa: CASSWGRDLADF
d_gene: NA; v_gene: TRBV29-1; j_gene: TRBJ2-2; abundance: NA; CDR3nt: TGCAGCGCCCAGGTCCAGGCGAACACCGGGGAGCTGTTTTTT; CDR3aa: CSAQVQANTGELFF
d_gene: TRBD1; v_gene: TRBV10-1; j_gene: TRBJ2-4; abundance: NA; CDR3nt: TGCGCCAGCAGTGAGTCGACTGGACAGGGGGGAATTCAGTACTTC; CDR3aa: CASSESTGQGGIQYF
d_gene: TRBD2; v_gene: TRBV7-7; j_gene: TRBJ2-5; abundance: NA; CDR3nt: TGTGCTAGCAGCTTAGCGGGGGGCCAAGAGACCCAGTACTTC; CDR3aa: CASSLAGGQETQYF
d_gene: NA; v_gene: TRBV18; j_gene: TRBJ1-1; abundance: NA; CDR3nt: TGTGCCAGCTCAGCGGGAGACTCTCAGGGAGGCACTGAAGCTTTCTTT; CDR3aa: CASSAGDSQGGTEAFF
d_gene: NA; v_gene: TRBV19; j_gene: TRBJ1-1; abundance: NA; CDR3nt: TGTGCCAGTAAAGACATTATCACTGAAGCTTTCTTT; CDR3aa: CASKDIITEAFF
d_gene: NA; v_gene: TRBV19; j_gene: TRBJ2-1; abundance: NA; CDR3nt: TGTGCCAGTAGTATGCCGACGCAGAGGGTCTTC; CDR3aa: CASSMPTQRVF
d_gene: TRBD1; v_gene: TRBV19; j_gene: TRBJ1-1; abundance: NA; CDR3nt: TGTGCCAGTAGTATCGGGGGACAGGGCGGTTCGAGTGAAGCTTTCTTT; CDR3aa: CASSIGGQGGSSEAFF
d_gene: NA; v_gene: TRBV7-8; j_gene: TRBJ1-2; abundance: NA; CDR3nt: TGTGCCAGCAGCTCGGAGAAGGGCAGGGATGATGGCTACACCTTC; CDR3aa: CASSSEKGRDDGYTF
d_gene: NA; v_gene: TRBV11-3; j_gene: TRBJ1-2; abundance: NA; CDR3nt: TGTGCCAGCACCATACAACGGGGGAAGCGCTACACCTTC; CDR3aa: CASTIQRGKRYTF
d_gene: NA; v_gene: TRBV12-2; j_gene: TRBJ1-1; abundance: NA; CDR3nt: TGTGCAAGTCGCTTAAGGTATCAGGAAAGGATGAACACTGAAGCTTTCTTT; CDR3aa: CASRLRYQERMNTEAFF
d_gene: NA; v_gene: TRBV9; j_gene: TRBJ1-3; abundance: NA; CDR3nt: TGTGCCAGCAGCGTGGACCACGGGAGCTCTGGAAACACCATATATTTT; CDR3aa: CASSVDHGSSGNTIYF
d_gene: NA; v_gene: TRBV6-4; j_gene: TRBJ2-1; abundance: NA; CDR3nt: TGTGCCAGCAGTGACTCGTCGGGGGAGTACAATGAGCAGTTCTTC; CDR3aa: CASSDSSGEYNEQFF
d_gene: TRBD1; v_gene: TRBV6-1; j_gene: TRBJ1-2; abundance: NA; CDR3nt: TGTGCCAGCAGGGCCGGACAGGGAGGATTCTATGGCTACACCTTC; CDR3aa: CASRAGQGGFYGYTF
d_gene: NA; v_gene: TRBV7-9; j_gene: TRBJ2-3; abundance: few; CDR3nt: TGTGCCAGCAGCTTGCTAGTGGATACGCAGTATTTT; CDR3aa: CASSLLVDTQYF
d_gene: NA; v_gene: TRBV21-1; j_gene: TRBJ1-1; abundance: NA; CDR3nt: TGTGCCAGCAGCATGTCCAGGGAAGTGGGCACTGAAGCTTTCTTT; CDR3aa: CASSMSREVGTEAFF
d_gene: TRBD2; v_gene: TRBV5-1; j_gene: TRBJ2-2; abundance: NA; CDR3nt: TGCGCCAGCAGCGGGCTAGCGGTGCGGAACACCGGGGAGCTGTTTTTT; CDR3aa: CASSGLAVRNTGELFF
d_gene: NA; v_gene: TRBV15; j_gene: TRBJ1-1; abundance: NA; CDR3nt: TGTGCCACCAGCAAATCCGGGGAAAGGGGGACTGAAGCTTTCTTT; CDR3aa: CATSKSGERGTEAFF
d_gene: NA; v_gene: TRBV6-1; j_gene: TRBJ1-2; abundance: NA; CDR3nt: TGTGCCAGCAAAGAAGGGGATGGCTATGGCTACACCTTC; CDR3aa: CASKEGDGYGYTF
d_gene: NA; v_gene: TRBV19; j_gene: TRBJ1-4; abundance: NA; CDR3nt: TGTGCCAGTAGTCCATCGACACCAATCGAGGGAAAACTGTTTTTT; CDR3aa: CASSPSTPIEGKLFF
d_gene: TRBD1; v_gene: TRBV10-1; j_gene: TRBJ2-7; abundance: NA; CDR3nt: TGCGCCAGCAGTGAAGGCAGGGGGCGGTTTGAGCAGTACTTC; CDR3aa: CASSEGRGRFEQYF
d_gene: NA; v_gene: TRBV5-1; j_gene: TRBJ2-3; abundance: NA; CDR3nt: TGCGCCAGCAGCTTGGAAGTTATAGCAGATACGCAGTATTTT; CDR3aa: CASSLEVIADTQYF
d_gene: NA; v_gene: TRBV7-2; j_gene: TRBJ1-6; abundance: NA; CDR3nt: TGTGCCACCCTCAGCTCCTATAATTCACCCCTCCACTTT; CDR3aa: CATLSSYNSPLHF